Below are 10 T cell receptor beta chains sequenced from a single sample in a study of T cells in Graves' hyperthyroidism and ophthalmopathy. It was RNA transcripts that yielded the amplified TCR beta CDR3 regions. Carried out on the TCR CDR3, a first-round RT-PCR used the HTBI primer set. TCRdb recomputed calls from the multiplex PCR reads with MiXCR, one row per CDR3 protein. The sample records more than 550,000 distinct CDR3 sequences, just under 45% being singletons. The sample taken for sequencing was peripheral blood or thyroid tissue (not recorded which). The origin of the receptors is an adult man with Graves' disease, either hyperthyroidism or ophthalmopathy (not recorded which).

The J gene is TRBJ1-5, the V gene TRBV15, with unresolved D. Deletions cut 3 bases from V and 5 bases from J, with 17 bases between. Germline values: CDR1 LNHNV, CDR2 YYDKDF (reference sequence). The CDR3 runs to 16 residues. The DNA of the CDR3 is TGTGCCACCAGCAGTTACGCTGCCACCGTCGATCAGCCCCAGCATTTT. The encoded protein is CATSSYAATVDQPQHF.

This rearrangement joins TRBV29-1 to TRBJ1-2; the D gene is possibly TRBD1 (5 bases). Per the germline V gene, CDR1 is SQVTM and CDR2 is ANQGSEA. The CDR3 covers 16 residues. Trimming cost V 7 bases and J 4 bases, with 25 bases left between them. This CDR3 reads CSEGQGGSEAFYGYTF. DNA of the CDR3: TGCAGCGAAGGGCAGGGAGGATCTGAAGCTTTCTATGGCTACACCTTC.

This clonotype was detected many times. A read error may explain this, as a much larger clone is one base away. The chain has TRBV2 and TRBJ1-1, with D hard to call. Germline loops: CDR1 SNHLY, CDR2 FYNNEI. V shed 1 base and J shed 1 base, with 4 bases lying between them. The CDR3 contains 13 residues. CDR3 DNA: TGTGCCAGCAGTGAAGACAAGAACACTGAAGCTTTCTTT. Its protein product is CASSEDKNTEAFF.

This clonotype was recorded once. Without the conserved terminal phenylalanine or tryptophan, this CDR3 likely stems from a read error. The V gene is TRBV15, the J gene TRBJ1-1; D is unclear. CDR1 is LNHNV and CDR2 is YYDKDF in the germline V gene (reference sequence). V was cut by 0 bases and J by 2 bases, with 10 bases left in between. The CDR3 runs to 15 residues. The CDR3 bases are TGTGCCACCAGCAGAGAGACCGAACCCAACACTGAAGCTTTCCTT. The encoded protein is CATSRETEPNTEAFL.

Remarks on this clonotype: A clone one base away is much larger, so this may be a read error. The chain links TRBV7-9 to TRBJ2-7, with D hard to call. This CDR3 spans 11 amino acids. In germline, CDR1 is SEHNR, CDR2 FQNEAQ (reference sequence). The CDR3 protein is CANSVEYEQYF. For the CDR3, the DNA is TGTGCCAACAGCGTTGAATACGAGCAGTACTTC. The whole variable domain, filled in from reference TRBV7-9 and TRBJ2-7, reads DTGVSQNPRHKITKRGQNVTFRCDPISEHNRLYWYRQTLGQGPEFLTYFQNEAQLEKSRLLSDRFSAERPKGSFSTLEIQRTEQGDSAMYLCANSVEYEQYFGPGTRLTVT.

Concerning this clonotype itself: Its ends do not fully match the called genes, so a read error is possible. The J gene is TRBJ1-5, the V gene TRBV7-9; 10 nucleotides align to TRBD1. This CDR3 spans 14 amino acids. Germline V gene data show CDR1 as SEHNR and CDR2 as FQNEAQ (reference sequence). DNA of the CDR3: TGTGCCAGCAGCTCGGGACAGGGGAATCAGCACCAGCATTTT. Its protein product is CASSSGQGNQHQHF.

Only a few counts were recorded for this clonotype. The chain combines TRBV5-6 with TRBJ1-2; D is possibly TRBD1 (5 bases). The CDR3 covers 14 residues. The germline V and J ends were trimmed by 1 base and 4 bases, with 11 bases remaining between them. Germline values: CDR1 SGHDT, CDR2 YYEEEE. The CDR3 here is CASSLLGDGYGYTF. The CDR3 region has the DNA TGTGCCAGCAGCTTGCTAGGGGACGGCTATGGCTACACCTTC.

This clonotype was counted many times. The V call is TRBV29-1, the J call TRBJ2-7, with a weak D call TRBD1 (6 bases). CDR3 length: 11 residues. Per the germline V gene, CDR1 is SQVTM and CDR2 is ANQGSEA. Between the trimmed V and J ends, which lost 4 bases and 6 bases, there was a span of 10 bases. CDR3 bases: TGCAGCGTTGGGGCAGGGGCCGAGCAGTACTTC. Its protein is CSVGAGAEQYF.

This chain connects TRBV7-9 to TRBJ2-5; D call uncertain. CDR1 and CDR2 (germline): SEHNR, FQNEAQ (reference sequence). The CDR3 is 15 amino acids. Trimming shortened V by 5 bases and J by 2 bases, and 15 bases separated the two germline ends. The CDR3 spells CASSQRPQLQETQYF. CDR3 sequence (DNA): TGTGCCAGCAGCCAACGCCCCCAGTTACAAGAGACCCAGTACTTC.

V gene TRBV7-2 combines with J gene TRBJ1-3; tentatively, D is TRBD1 (5 bases). Germline-derived CDR1 and CDR2 are SGHTA and FQGNSA. Between the trimmed V and J ends, which lost 2 bases and 0 bases, there was a span of 11 bases. The CDR3 spans 16 residues. Here the CDR3 reads CASSLNARDSGNTIYF. CDR3 DNA: TGTGCCAGCAGCTTAAATGCCAGGGACTCTGGAAACACCATATATTTT. Full variable domain (rest looked up from reference TRBV7-2 and TRBJ1-3): GAGVSQSPSNKVTEKGKDVELRCDPISGHTALYWYRQSLGQGLEFLIYFQGNSAPDKSGLPSDRFSAERTGGSVSTLTIQRTQQEDSAVYLCASSLNARDSGNTIYFGEGSWLTVV.